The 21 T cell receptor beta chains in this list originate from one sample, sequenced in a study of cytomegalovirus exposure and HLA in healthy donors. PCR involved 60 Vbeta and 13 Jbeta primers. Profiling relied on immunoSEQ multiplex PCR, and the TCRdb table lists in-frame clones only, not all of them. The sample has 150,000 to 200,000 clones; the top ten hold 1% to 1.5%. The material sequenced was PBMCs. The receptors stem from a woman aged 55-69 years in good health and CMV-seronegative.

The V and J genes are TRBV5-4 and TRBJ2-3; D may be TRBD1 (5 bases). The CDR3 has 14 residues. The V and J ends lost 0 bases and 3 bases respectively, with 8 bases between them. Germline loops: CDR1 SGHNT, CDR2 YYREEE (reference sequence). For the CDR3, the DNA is TGTGCCAGCAGCTTGGATAGGGGAACAGATACGCAGTATTTT. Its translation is CASSLDRGTDTQYF.

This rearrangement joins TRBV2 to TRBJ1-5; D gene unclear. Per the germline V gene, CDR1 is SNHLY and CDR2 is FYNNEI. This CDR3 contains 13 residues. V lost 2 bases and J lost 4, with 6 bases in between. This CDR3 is CASSERGNQPQHF. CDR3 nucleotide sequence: TGTGCCAGCAGTGAAAGAGGAAATCAGCCCCAGCATTTT.

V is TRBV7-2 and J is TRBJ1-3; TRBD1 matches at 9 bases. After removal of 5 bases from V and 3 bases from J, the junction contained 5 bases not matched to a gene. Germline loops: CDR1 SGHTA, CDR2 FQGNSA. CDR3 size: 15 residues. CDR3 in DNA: TGTGCCAGCAGCCTCACAGGGGGCGTTGGAAACACCATATATTTT. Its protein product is CASSLTGGVGNTIYF.

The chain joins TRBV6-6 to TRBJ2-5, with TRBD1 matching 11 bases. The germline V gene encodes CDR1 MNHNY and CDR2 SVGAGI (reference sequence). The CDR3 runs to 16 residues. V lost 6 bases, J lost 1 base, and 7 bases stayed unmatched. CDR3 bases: TGTGCCAGCAGGGACCCGGGGACAGGGGGCCAAGAGACCCAGTACTTC. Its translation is CASRDPGTGGQETQYF.

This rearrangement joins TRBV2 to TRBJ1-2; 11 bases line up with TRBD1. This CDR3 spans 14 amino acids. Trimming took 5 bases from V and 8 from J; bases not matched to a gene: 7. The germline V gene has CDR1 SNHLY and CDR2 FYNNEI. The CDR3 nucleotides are TGTGCCAGCAGTCGGACAGGGGGCGAGCGGGGCTACACCTTC. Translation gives CASSRTGGERGYTF.

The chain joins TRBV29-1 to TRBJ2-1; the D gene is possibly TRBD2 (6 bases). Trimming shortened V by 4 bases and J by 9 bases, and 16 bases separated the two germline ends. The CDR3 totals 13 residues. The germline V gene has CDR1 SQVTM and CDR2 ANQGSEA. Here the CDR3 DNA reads TGCAGCGTTGGGAGTTCTTCGGGAGCTGAGCAGTTCTTC. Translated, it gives CSVGSSSGAEQFF.

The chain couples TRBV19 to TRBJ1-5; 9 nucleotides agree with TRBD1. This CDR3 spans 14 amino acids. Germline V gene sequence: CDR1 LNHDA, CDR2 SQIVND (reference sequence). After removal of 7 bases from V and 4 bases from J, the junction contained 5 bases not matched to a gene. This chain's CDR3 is CASTPGQGNQPQHF. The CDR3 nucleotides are TGTGCCAGTACCCCGGGACAGGGTAATCAGCCCCAGCATTTT.

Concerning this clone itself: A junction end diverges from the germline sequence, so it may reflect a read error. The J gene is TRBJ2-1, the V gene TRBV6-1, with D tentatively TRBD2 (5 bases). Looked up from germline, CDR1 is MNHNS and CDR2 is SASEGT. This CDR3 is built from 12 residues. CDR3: CASSESRGRLLF. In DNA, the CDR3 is TGTGCCAGCAGTGAATCGCGAGGGCGCCTCCTCTTC.

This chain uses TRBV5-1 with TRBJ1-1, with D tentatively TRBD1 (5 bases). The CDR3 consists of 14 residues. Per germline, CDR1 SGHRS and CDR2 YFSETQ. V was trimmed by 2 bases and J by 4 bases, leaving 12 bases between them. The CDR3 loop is CASSFFDGGTEAFF. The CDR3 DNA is TGCGCCAGCAGCTTTTTTGACGGGGGCACTGAAGCTTTCTTT.

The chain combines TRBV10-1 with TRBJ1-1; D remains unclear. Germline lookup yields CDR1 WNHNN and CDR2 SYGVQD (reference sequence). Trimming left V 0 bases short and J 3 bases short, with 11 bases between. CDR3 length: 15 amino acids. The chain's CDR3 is CASSESWAGDTEAFF. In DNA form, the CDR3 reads TGCGCCAGCAGTGAGTCATGGGCCGGGGACACTGAAGCTTTCTTT.

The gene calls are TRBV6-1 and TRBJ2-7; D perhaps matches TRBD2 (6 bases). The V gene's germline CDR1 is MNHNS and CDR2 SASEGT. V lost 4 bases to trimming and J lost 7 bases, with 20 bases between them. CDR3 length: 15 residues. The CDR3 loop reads CASSAQPREVEEQYF. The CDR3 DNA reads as TGTGCCAGCAGTGCCCAGCCAAGGGAGGTCGAAGAGCAGTACTTC.

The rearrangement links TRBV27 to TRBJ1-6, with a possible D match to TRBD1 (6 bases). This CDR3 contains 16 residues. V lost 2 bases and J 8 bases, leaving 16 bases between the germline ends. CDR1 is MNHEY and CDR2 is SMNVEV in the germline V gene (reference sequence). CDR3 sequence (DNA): TGTGCCAGCAGTTTACAGACAGGTTTTTTCGATTCACCCCTCCACTTT. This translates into CASSLQTGFFDSPLHF.

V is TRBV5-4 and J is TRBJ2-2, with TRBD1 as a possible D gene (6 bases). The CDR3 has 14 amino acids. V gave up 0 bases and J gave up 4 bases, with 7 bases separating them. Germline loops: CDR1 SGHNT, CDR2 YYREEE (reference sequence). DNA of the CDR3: TGTGCCAGCAGCTTGGACAGGGCCACCGGGGAGCTGTTTTTT. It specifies CASSLDRATGELFF.

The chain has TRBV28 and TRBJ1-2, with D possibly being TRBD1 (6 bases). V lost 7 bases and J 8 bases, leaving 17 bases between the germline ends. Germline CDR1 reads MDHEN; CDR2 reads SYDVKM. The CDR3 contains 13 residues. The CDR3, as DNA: TGTGCCAGCATCCTCCCGGACAGTCAAGGCTACACCTTC. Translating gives CASILPDSQGYTF.

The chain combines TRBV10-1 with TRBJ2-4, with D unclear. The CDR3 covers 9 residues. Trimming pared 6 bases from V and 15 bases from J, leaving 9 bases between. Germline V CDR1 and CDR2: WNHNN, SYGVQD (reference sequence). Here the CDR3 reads CASSPYPYF. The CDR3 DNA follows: TGCGCCAGCAGCCCCTATCCGTACTTC.

In nucleotides, the CDR3 is TGTGCCAGCAGCTTAGCGCTTGGGGGCGACGGCTACACCTTC. It encodes CASSLALGGDGYTF. V gene TRBV7-9 combines with J gene TRBJ1-2; TRBD1 is a possible D gene (6 bases). The V and J ends lost 0 bases and 8 bases respectively, with 13 bases between them. The CDR3 is 14 residues long. CDR1 and CDR2 (germline): SEHNR, FQNEAQ (reference sequence).

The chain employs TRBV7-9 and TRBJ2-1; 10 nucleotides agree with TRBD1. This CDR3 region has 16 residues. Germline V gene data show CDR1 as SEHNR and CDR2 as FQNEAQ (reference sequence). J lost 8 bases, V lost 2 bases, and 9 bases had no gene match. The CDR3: CASSLLSTGGMDEQFF. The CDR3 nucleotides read TGTGCCAGCAGCTTACTCTCGACAGGGGGCATGGATGAGCAGTTCTTC. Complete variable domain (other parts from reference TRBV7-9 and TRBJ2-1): DTGVSQNPRHKITKRGQNVTFRCDPISEHNRLYWYRQTLGQGPEFLTYFQNEAQLEKSRLLSDRFSAERPKGSFSTLEIQRTEQGDSAMYLCASSLLSTGGMDEQFFGPGTRLTVL.

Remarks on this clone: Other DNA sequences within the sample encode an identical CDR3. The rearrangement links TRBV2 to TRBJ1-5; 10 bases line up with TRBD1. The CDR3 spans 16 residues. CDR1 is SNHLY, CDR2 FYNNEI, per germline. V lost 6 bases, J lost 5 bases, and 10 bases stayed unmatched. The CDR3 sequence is CASRVRDRGGHQPQHF. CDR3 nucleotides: TGTGCCAGCAGAGTTCGGGACAGGGGTGGTCATCAGCCCCAGCATTTT.

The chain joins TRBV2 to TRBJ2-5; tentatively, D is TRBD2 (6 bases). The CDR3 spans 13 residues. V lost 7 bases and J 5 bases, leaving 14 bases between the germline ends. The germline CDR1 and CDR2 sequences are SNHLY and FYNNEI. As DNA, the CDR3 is TGTGCCAGCAAAAGGCGGGGCGGGGAGACCCAGTACTTC. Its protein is CASKRRGGETQYF.

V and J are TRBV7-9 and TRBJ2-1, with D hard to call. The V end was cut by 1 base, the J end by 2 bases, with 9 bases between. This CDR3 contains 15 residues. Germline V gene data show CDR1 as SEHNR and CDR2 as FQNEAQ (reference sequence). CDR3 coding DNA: TGTGCCAGCAGCTTAGACTACCAAACCTACAATGAGCAGTTCTTC. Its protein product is CASSLDYQTYNEQFF.

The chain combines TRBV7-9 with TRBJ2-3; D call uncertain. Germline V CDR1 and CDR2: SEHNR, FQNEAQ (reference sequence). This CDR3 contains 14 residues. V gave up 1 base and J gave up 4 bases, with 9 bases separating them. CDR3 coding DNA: TGTGCCAGCAGCTTAGGTAATGGGCCAGATACGCAGTATTTT. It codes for CASSLGNGPDTQYF.